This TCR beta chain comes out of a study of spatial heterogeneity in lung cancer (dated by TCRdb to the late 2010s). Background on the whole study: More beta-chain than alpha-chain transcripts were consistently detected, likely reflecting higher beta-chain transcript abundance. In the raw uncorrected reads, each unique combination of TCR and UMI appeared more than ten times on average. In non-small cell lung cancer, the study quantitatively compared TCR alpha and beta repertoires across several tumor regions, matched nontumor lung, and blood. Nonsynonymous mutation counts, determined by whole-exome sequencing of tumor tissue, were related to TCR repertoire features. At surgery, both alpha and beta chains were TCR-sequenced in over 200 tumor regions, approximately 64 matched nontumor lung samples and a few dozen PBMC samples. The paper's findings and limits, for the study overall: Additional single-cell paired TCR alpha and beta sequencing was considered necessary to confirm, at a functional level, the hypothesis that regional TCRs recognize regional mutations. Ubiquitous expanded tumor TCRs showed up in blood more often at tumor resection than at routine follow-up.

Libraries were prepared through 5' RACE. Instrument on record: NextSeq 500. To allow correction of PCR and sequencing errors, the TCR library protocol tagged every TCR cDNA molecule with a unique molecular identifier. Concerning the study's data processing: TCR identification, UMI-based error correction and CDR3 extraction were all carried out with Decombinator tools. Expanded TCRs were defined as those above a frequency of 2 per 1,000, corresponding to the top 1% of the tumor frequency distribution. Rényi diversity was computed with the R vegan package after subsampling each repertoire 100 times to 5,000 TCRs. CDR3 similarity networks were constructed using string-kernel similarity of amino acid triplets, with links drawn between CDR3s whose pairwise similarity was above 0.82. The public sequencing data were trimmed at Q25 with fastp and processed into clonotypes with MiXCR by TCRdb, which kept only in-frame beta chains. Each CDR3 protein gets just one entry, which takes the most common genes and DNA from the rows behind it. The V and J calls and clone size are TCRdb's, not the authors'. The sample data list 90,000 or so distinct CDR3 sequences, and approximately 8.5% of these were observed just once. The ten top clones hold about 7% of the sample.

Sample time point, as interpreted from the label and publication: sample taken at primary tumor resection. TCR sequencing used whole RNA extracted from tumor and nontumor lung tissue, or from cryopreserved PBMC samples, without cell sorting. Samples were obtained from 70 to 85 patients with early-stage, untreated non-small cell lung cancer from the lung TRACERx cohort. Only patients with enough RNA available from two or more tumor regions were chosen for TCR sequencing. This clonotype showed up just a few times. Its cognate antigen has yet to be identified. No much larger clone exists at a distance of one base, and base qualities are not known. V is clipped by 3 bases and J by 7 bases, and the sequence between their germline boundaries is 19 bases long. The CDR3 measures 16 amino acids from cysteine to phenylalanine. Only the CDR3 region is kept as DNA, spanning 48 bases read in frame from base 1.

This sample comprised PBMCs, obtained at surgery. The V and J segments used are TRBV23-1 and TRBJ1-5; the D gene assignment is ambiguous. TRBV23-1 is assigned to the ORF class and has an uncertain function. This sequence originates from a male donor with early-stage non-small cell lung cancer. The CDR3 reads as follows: CASSQHHPGERQPQHF. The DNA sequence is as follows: TGCGCCAGCAGTCAGCACCACCCGGGAGAGAGACAGCCCCAGCATTTT.